A selection of T cell receptor beta chains follows, all from one sample in a study of OX40 agonist ivuxolimab in advanced cancers. Assay used: immunoSEQ multiplex PCR; TCRdb lists only in-frame clones, some missing. The table includes 30,000 to 40,000 clones, more than 80% detected once. Specimen: CD4+ or CD8+ T cells sorted from blood, collected in a trial of the OX40 agonist ivuxolimab. Receptor source: an adult with an advanced solid tumor such as melanoma, head and neck, liver or kidney cancer. Both conserved end residues are part of each CDR3. D genes are given only for firm matches. Some rows have no size entry. The others give once, few or many, or a class for an expanded clone.

j_call clone_size d_call v_call cdr3_aa cdr3_nt
TRBJ1-1 NA NA TRBV11-3 CASSYAGDEAFF TGTGCCAGCAGTTACGCTGGGGACGAAGCTTTCTTT
TRBJ2-7 NA TRBD2 TRBV10-3 CAIRGDYHRSYEQYF TGTGCCATCAGAGGGGACTACCATCGATCGTACGAGCAGTACTTC
TRBJ1-1 once NA TRBV7-2 CASSLMASAVNTEAFF TGTGCCAGCAGCTTAATGGCGTCGGCTGTGAACACTGAAGCTTTCTTT
TRBJ2-7 NA TRBD2 TRBV19 CASSTDGSSGLYEQYF TGTGCCAGTAGTACCGACGGTTCTAGCGGGTTATACGAGCAGTACTTC
TRBJ2-1 NA TRBD1 TRBV25-1 CASEGQLNEQFF TGTGCCAGCGAGGGACAGCTAAATGAGCAGTTCTTC
TRBJ2-5 NA TRBD2 TRBV2 CGSGGETQYF TGTGGTTCCGGGGGGGAGACCCAGTACTTC
TRBJ2-2 NA TRBD2 TRBV6-4 CASSEGSGSGTGELFF TGTGCCAGCAGTGAAGGTAGCGGGAGCGGTACCGGGGAGCTGTTTTTT
TRBJ2-3 once NA TRBV9 CASSRPGGAGSTDTQYF TGTGCCAGCAGCCGCCCTGGGGGTGCGGGGAGCACAGATACGCAGTATTTT
TRBJ2-2 NA NA TRBV7-6 CASSLAEQTGELFF TGTGCCAGCAGCTTAGCTGAACAGACCGGGGAGCTGTTTTTT
TRBJ2-3 NA TRBD2 TRBV5-1 CASSPLAGEDTQYF TGCGCCAGCAGCCCCTTAGCGGGAGAAGATACGCAGTATTTT
TRBJ1-4 few TRBD1 TRBV4-1 CASSHLRGRAGGDFTTNEKLFF TGCGCCAGCAGCCACCTGAGGGGAAGAGCAGGGGGCGATTTTACAACTAATGAAAAACTGTTTTTT
TRBJ2-3 NA NA TRBV5-1 CASGNRDPTDTQYF TGCGCCAGCGGAAACCGCGATCCCACAGATACGCAGTATTTT
TRBJ1-5 NA NA TRBV6-1 CASRYQAQPQHF TGTGCCAGCAGATACCAGGCTCAGCCCCAGCATTTT
TRBJ1-2 NA NA TRBV28 CASSLGGTYGYTF TGTGCCAGCAGTTTAGGCGGCACCTATGGCTACACCTTC
TRBJ1-5 NA TRBD1 TRBV28 CASRGQGKRGGNQPQHF TGTGCCAGCAGGGGACAGGGGAAGCGCGGGGGCAATCAGCCCCAGCATTTT
TRBJ2-3 NA TRBD2 TRBV27 CASSPSWTSGREGDTQYF TGTGCCAGCAGTCCATCCTGGACTAGCGGGAGGGAGGGAGATACGCAGTATTTT
TRBJ2-3 NA NA TRBV7-6 CASSFSQGTDTQYF TGTGCCAGCAGCTTTTCCCAGGGCACAGATACGCAGTATTTT
TRBJ1-4 NA TRBD1 TRBV7-8 CASSLRLGRTGAGKLFF TGTGCCAGCAGCTTACGACTCGGTAGGACAGGGGCTGGAAAACTGTTTTTT
TRBJ2-3 few NA TRBV10-3 CAISEGGDTQYF TGTGCCATCAGTGAGGGGGGAGATACGCAGTATTTT
TRBJ2-5 NA NA TRBV11-2 CASSLASWETQYF TGTGCCAGCAGCTTAGCATCCTGGGAGACCCAGTACTTC
TRBJ1-1 NA NA TRBV28 CASRGQYTEAFF TGTGCCAGCAGAGGACAGTACACTGAAGCTTTCTTT
TRBJ2-7 NA NA TRBV9 CASSVATSSYEQYF TGTGCCAGCAGCGTAGCTACTAGCTCCTACGAGCAGTACTTC
TRBJ1-5 NA NA TRBV14 CASSQWSNQPQHF TGTGCCAGCAGCCAATGGAGCAATCAGCCCCAGCATTTT
TRBJ2-2 few NA TRBV5-6 CASSLDGRGTGELFF TGTGCCAGCAGCTTGGACGGGAGAGGCACCGGGGAGCTGTTTTTT
TRBJ2-5 NA NA TRBV18 CASSPGGETQYF TGTGCCAGCTCACCAGGGGGAGAGACCCAGTACTTC
TRBJ2-2 NA NA TRBV19 CASSRWGANTGELFF TGTGCCAGTAGTAGGTGGGGCGCGAACACCGGGGAGCTGTTTTTT
TRBJ1-4 NA TRBD1 TRBV5-1 CASSFQGAGTNEKLFF TGCGCCAGCAGCTTCCAGGGGGCCGGGACTAATGAAAAACTGTTTTTT
TRBJ1-1 NA NA TRBV19 CASKSTDDRNTEAFF TGTGCCAGTAAGTCCACAGACGACCGGAACACTGAAGCTTTCTTT
TRBJ1-5 NA NA TRBV5-1 CASSLGGDQPQHF TGCGCCAGCAGCTTGGGGGGGGATCAGCCCCAGCATTTT
TRBJ1-5 NA TRBD1 TRBV27 CASSTPGTGFFQPQHF TGTGCCAGCAGTACCCCCGGGACAGGGTTTTTTCAGCCCCAGCATTTT
TRBJ2-4 NA NA TRBV4-2 CASSPQEAKNIQYF TGTGCCAGCAGCCCACAGGAGGCCAAAAACATTCAGTACTTC
TRBJ1-1 NA NA TRBV15 CATSRPPPRNTEAFF TGTGCCACCAGCAGACCTCCCCCCCGGAACACTGAAGCTTTCTTT
TRBJ2-1 NA TRBD2 TRBV5-1 CATPKYTLAGEGNEQFF TGCGCCACCCCAAAGTATACACTAGCGGGAGAAGGCAATGAGCAGTTCTTC
TRBJ1-2 NA NA TRBV14 CASSQDLRGGYTF TGTGCCAGCAGCCAAGATCTAAGGGGAGGCTACACCTTC
TRBJ1-1 NA TRBD1 TRBV6-5 CASSSPYRGNTEAFF TGTGCCAGCAGTTCCCCTTACAGGGGTAACACTGAAGCTTTCTTT
TRBJ2-1 NA NA TRBV11-3 CASSSGKGYNEQFF TGTGCCAGCAGCTCAGGGAAGGGGTACAATGAGCAGTTCTTC
TRBJ1-2 NA TRBD1 TRBV6-5 CASRIDRASNYGYTF TGTGCCAGCAGAATCGACAGGGCCTCTAACTATGGCTACACCTTC
TRBJ2-2 NA TRBD1 TRBV10-3 CAISEGQGAGELFF TGTGCCATCAGTGAGGGGCAGGGGGCCGGGGAGCTGTTTTTT
TRBJ1-5 NA NA TRBV25-1 CASSEHRSNQPQHF TGTGCCAGCAGTGAACACAGAAGCAATCAGCCCCAGCATTTT
TRBJ2-7 NA NA TRBV19 CASTREGTYEQYF TGTGCCAGCACCCGAGAAGGGACCTACGAGCAGTACTTC
TRBJ1-1 NA TRBD1 TRBV10-1 CASSDMTGGVEAFF TGCGCCAGCAGTGACATGACAGGGGGGGTCGAAGCTTTCTTT
TRBJ2-7 once NA TRBV4-2 CASSPISLQGRGTGGGYEQYF TGTGCCAGCAGCCCAATCTCCCTACAGGGTAGGGGGACTGGGGGCGGTTACGAGCAGTACTTC
TRBJ2-6 NA NA TRBV27 CASSSLGSGANVLTF TGTGCCAGCAGTTCCCTAGGTTCTGGGGCCAACGTCCTGACTTTC
TRBJ2-5 NA NA TRBV6-5 CASSYDYARVEETQYF TGTGCCAGCAGTTACGATTACGCCAGGGTAGAAGAGACCCAGTACTTC
TRBJ2-1 NA TRBD2 TRBV2 CASRFSGGARNEQFF TGTGCCAGCAGGTTTAGCGGGGGGGCTCGCAATGAGCAGTTCTTC
TRBJ1-2 NA NA TRBV28 CASSLGGDYGYTF TGTGCCAGCAGCTTAGGGGGGGACTATGGCTACACCTTC
TRBJ2-3 few TRBD1 TRBV7-2 CASSRTGYSTDTQYF TGTGCCAGCAGCCGGACAGGGTACAGCACAGATACGCAGTATTTT
TRBJ1-2 NA NA TRBV18 CASSPAGSYGYTF TGTGCCAGCTCACCCGCAGGGTCCTATGGCTACACCTTC
TRBJ2-7 NA NA TRBV27 CASSLQGSYEQYF TGTGCCAGCAGTTTACAGGGCTCCTACGAGCAGTACTTC
TRBJ1-6 NA NA TRBV10-1 CASSEYRGRSPLHF TGCGCCAGCAGTGAGTACCGGGGCCGGTCACCCCTCCACTTT
TRBJ2-2 NA NA TRBV10-3 CAITTGNTGELFF TGTGCCATCACGACAGGAAACACCGGGGAGCTGTTTTTT
TRBJ2-7 NA NA TRBV5-4 CASSLAGESSYEQYF TGTGCCAGCAGCTTGGCGGGCGAGAGCTCCTACGAGCAGTACTTC
TRBJ2-5 once NA TRBV15 CATSKQETQYF TGTGCCACCAGCAAACAAGAGACCCAGTACTTC
TRBJ2-7 NA TRBD1 TRBV5-5 CASSRGQGAKGEQYF TGTGCCAGCAGCCGAGGACAGGGGGCGAAAGGCGAGCAGTACTTC
TRBJ2-5 NA NA TRBV5-1 CASSLTVETQYF TGCGCCAGCAGCTTGACGGTGGAGACCCAGTACTTC